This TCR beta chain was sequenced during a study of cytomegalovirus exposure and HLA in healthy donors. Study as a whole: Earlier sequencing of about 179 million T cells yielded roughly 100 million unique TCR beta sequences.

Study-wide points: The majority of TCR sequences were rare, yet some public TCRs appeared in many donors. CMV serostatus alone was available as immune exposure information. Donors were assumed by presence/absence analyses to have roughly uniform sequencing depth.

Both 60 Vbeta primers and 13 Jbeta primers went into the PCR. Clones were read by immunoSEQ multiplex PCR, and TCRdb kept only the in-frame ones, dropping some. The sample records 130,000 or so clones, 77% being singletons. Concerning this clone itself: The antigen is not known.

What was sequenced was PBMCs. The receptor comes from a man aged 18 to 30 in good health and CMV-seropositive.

The CDR3 loop reads CASSQRWVRSTDTEAFF. CDR3 DNA: TGTGCCAGCAGCCAAAGATGGGTTCGGAGTACTGATACTGAAGCTTTCTTT. J is TRBJ1-1 and V is TRBV4-2; D is uncertain. Trimming stripped 2 bases from V and 5 bases from J, with 21 bases between. This CDR3 region has 17 residues. In germline, CDR1 is LGHNA, CDR2 YNFKEQ.